One and the same sample provided the 18 T cell receptor beta chains below, sequenced in a study of T cell responses to AZD1222 COVID-19 vaccine. Data came from immunoSEQ multiplex PCR; TCRdb stores just in-frame clones and leaves some out. The data show about 50,000 clones, with about 80% seen just once and 5% held by the top ten. This specimen consisted of peripheral blood, obtained 28 days after the second AZD1222 dose. These receptors all stem from an adult who received the AZD1222 COVID-19 vaccine.

This clone was seen once. V is TRBV5-5 and J is TRBJ1-2, with D possibly TRBD1 on 6 matching bases. The V end lost 4 bases, the J end lost 0 bases, and 13 bases lay between the germline ends. The CDR3 loop spans 15 amino acids. From germline, CDR1 is SGHKS and CDR2 YYEKEE (reference sequence). This CDR3 reads CASSPQGQANYGYTF. The CDR3 DNA reads TGTGCCAGCAGCCCTCAGGGGCAAGCTAACTATGGCTACACCTTC.

CDR3 amino acids: CASAPGTPLGTQYF. The CDR3 nucleotides are TGTGCTAGTGCCCCCGGGACACCCCTGGGGACCCAGTACTTC. This chain connects TRBV12-5 to TRBJ2-5; weak D call: TRBD1 (6 bases). Germline V lookup: CDR1 LGHNT, CDR2 FRNRAP. The CDR3 covers 14 residues. V was trimmed by 7 bases and J by 7 bases, leaving 19 bases between them.

The J gene is TRBJ1-2, the V gene TRBV10-3, with unresolved D. CDR1 and CDR2 (germline): ENHRY, SYGVKD. The V end lost 4 bases, the J end lost 4 bases, and 10 bases lay between the germline ends. The CDR3 is made up of 13 amino acids. DNA of the CDR3: TGTGCCATCAGTGCGGGCAGCTCCTATGGCTACACCTTC. This codes for CAISAGSSYGYTF.

The J gene is TRBJ1-3, the V gene TRBV14, with 9 bases fitting TRBD1. The CDR3 consists of 14 residues. The J segment lost 1 base and the V segment lost 8 bases, leaving 3 bases of the junction unmatched. Germline V CDR1 and CDR2: SGHDN, FVKESK. CDR3 sequence reads: CASSGTGSGNTIYF. Written as DNA, the CDR3 is TGTGCCAGCTCTGGGACAGGGTCTGGAAACACCATATATTTT.

The rearrangement links TRBV5-1 to TRBJ2-1, with 11 bases aligning to TRBD2. V gave up 4 bases and J gave up 6 bases; unmatched junction bases: 9. The CDR3 runs to 16 residues. Per germline, CDR1 SGHRS and CDR2 YFSETQ. In DNA, the CDR3 is TGCGCCAGCAGCACGACCGGGACTAGCGGATTCAATGAGCAGTTCTTC. Amino acid sequence: CASSTTGTSGFNEQFF.

The chain carries TRBV7-2 and TRBJ2-1; a possible D gene is TRBD2 (6 bases). This CDR3 region has 14 residues. Per germline, CDR1 SGHTA and CDR2 FQGNSA. The V end was cut by 1 base, the J end by 2 bases, with 6 bases between. DNA of the CDR3: TGTGCCAGCAGCTTAGAGCGGGCCTACAATGAGCAGTTCTTC. Amino acids: CASSLERAYNEQFF.

This chain joins TRBV28 and TRBJ2-7; the match to TRBD2 covers 9 bases. The CDR3 spans 15 residues. Germline V gene data show CDR1 as MDHEN and CDR2 as SYDVKM. V lost 6 bases, J lost 7 bases, and 13 bases stayed unmatched. This chain's CDR3 is CASSSPSGDVQEQYV. DNA of the CDR3: TGTGCCAGCAGCTCACCTAGCGGGGACGTTCAGGAGCAGTACGTC.

The chain couples TRBV2 to TRBJ2-1; maybe TRBD1 (6 bases). The V end lost 11 bases, the J end lost 7 bases, and 12 bases lay between the germline ends. Germline loops: CDR1 SNHLY, CDR2 FYNNEI. CDR3 size: 11 residues. CDR3 sequence: CAGKQGNEQFF. Here the CDR3 DNA reads TGTGCCGGAAAACAGGGAAATGAGCAGTTCTTC.

This chain uses TRBV20-1 with TRBJ2-1; 11 bases fit TRBD2. The CDR3 runs 17 residues. Per the germline V gene, CDR1 is DFQATT and CDR2 is SNEGSKA (reference sequence). The J segment lost 4 bases and the V segment lost 3 bases, leaving 11 bases of the junction unmatched. Written as DNA, the CDR3 is TGCAGTGCTAGTCGGCTAGCGGGAGGTAAAATTTACAATGAGCAGTTCTTC. Protein sequence: CSASRLAGGKIYNEQFF.

The chain joins TRBV2 to TRBJ2-1, with 8 bases matching TRBD2. Germline CDR1 is SNHLY and CDR2 is FYNNEI. With V trimmed by 5 bases and J by 7 bases, 7 bases remained unmatched. This CDR3 is 14 amino acids long. The CDR3 nucleotides are TGTGCCAGCAGTCGACGGGAGGGCCGGAATGAGCAGTTCTTC. Encoded protein: CASSRREGRNEQFF.

V and J are TRBV7-9 and TRBJ1-2; TRBD1 agrees at 7 bases. V shed 2 bases and J 5 bases; nucleotides not matched to a gene: 5. The germline V gene encodes CDR1 SEHNR and CDR2 FQNEAQ (reference sequence). The CDR3 has 14 residues. The CDR3 is CASSLQGVGYGYTF. In nucleotides, the CDR3 is TGTGCCAGCAGCTTACAGGGGGTTGGGTATGGCTACACCTTC.

This rearrangement joins TRBV2 to TRBJ1-5; 7 bases are a match to TRBD1. In germline, CDR1 is SNHLY, CDR2 FYNNEI. The trim removed 3 bases at V and 5 bases at J, leaving 4 bases unmatched. The CDR3 spans 14 residues. The CDR3 spells CASSDQGGHQPQHF. In nucleotides, the CDR3 is TGTGCCAGCAGTGACCAGGGGGGGCATCAGCCCCAGCATTTT.

CDR3 protein: CASSRGPTDTQYF. Written as DNA, the CDR3 is TGTGCCAGCAGCAGGGGGCCCACAGATACGCAGTATTTT. The chain is built from TRBV11-3 and TRBJ2-3; 7 bases align to TRBD1. This CDR3 region has 13 residues. The junction had 1 base not matched to a gene; V was cut back by 5 bases and J by 2 bases. Germline CDR1 and CDR2: SGHNT and YENEEA.

The chain has TRBV3-1 (or the pseudogene TRBV3-2) and TRBJ1-2; D gene unclear. V was pared by 0 bases and J by 1 base, with 6 bases between. Per germline, CDR1 LGHDT and CDR2 YNNKEL (reference sequence). The CDR3 spans 14 residues. The CDR3 nucleotides read TGTGCCAGCAGCCAAGACAGAGTTAACTATGGCTACACCTTC. This codes for CASSQDRVNYGYTF.

Turning to this clone: The junction departs from the called germline gene at one end, perhaps through a read error. Other DNA sequences in this sample translate to the same CDR3. Here the CDR3 DNA reads TGCAGCGTGGAGAGCGAGAACTATGGTTACACCTTC. It specifies CSVESENYGYTF. The rearrangement uses TRBV29-1 and TRBJ1-2; no definite D call. Germline V gene data show CDR1 as SQVTM and CDR2 as ANQGSEA. The CDR3 has 12 residues.

This chain connects TRBV5-1 to TRBJ1-5; D is undetermined. There are 15 residues in the CDR3. Trimming left V 4 bases short and J 0 bases short, with 11 bases between. CDR1 is SGHRS, CDR2 YFSETQ, per germline. The CDR3 sequence is CASSLLDSSNQPQHF. CDR3 in DNA: TGCGCCAGCAGCCTCTTAGATAGTAGCAATCAGCCCCAGCATTTT.

CDR3 nucleotide sequence: TGTGCCAGCCGCGGGACAGTTGAAGCTTTCTTT. This sequence encodes CASRGTVEAFF. V usage is TRBV6-5 and J usage is TRBJ1-1; TRBD1 matches at 7 bases. Germline CDR1 and CDR2: MNHEY and SVGAGI. The CDR3 totals 11 residues. J was trimmed by 7 bases and V by 8 bases; bases with no gene match: 4.

The chain combines TRBV5-4 with TRBJ2-2; D call uncertain. The CDR3 has 14 residues. The V end was cut by 1 base, the J end by 2 bases, with 6 bases between. Germline CDR1 is SGHNT and CDR2 is YYREEE (reference sequence). Here the CDR3 reads CASSLSRNTGELFF. DNA of the CDR3: TGTGCCAGCAGCTTGAGTAGAAACACCGGGGAGCTGTTTTTT.